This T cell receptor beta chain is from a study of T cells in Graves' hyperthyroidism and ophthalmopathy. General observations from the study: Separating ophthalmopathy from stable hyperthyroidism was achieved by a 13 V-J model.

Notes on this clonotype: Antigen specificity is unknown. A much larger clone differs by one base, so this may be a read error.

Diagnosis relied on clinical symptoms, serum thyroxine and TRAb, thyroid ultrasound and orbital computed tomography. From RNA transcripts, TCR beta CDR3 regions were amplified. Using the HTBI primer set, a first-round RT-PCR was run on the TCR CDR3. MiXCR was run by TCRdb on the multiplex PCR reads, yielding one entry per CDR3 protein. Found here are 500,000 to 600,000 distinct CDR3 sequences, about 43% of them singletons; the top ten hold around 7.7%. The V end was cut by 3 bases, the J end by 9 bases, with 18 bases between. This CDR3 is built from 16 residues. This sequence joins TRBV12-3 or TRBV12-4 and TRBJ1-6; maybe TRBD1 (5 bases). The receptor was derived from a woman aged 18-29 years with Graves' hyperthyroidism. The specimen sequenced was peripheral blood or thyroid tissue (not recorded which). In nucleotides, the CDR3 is TGTGCCAGCAGTTTTGGTGAGGGCAGGGTTCGTTCACCCCTCCACTTT. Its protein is CASSFGEGRVRSPLHF.